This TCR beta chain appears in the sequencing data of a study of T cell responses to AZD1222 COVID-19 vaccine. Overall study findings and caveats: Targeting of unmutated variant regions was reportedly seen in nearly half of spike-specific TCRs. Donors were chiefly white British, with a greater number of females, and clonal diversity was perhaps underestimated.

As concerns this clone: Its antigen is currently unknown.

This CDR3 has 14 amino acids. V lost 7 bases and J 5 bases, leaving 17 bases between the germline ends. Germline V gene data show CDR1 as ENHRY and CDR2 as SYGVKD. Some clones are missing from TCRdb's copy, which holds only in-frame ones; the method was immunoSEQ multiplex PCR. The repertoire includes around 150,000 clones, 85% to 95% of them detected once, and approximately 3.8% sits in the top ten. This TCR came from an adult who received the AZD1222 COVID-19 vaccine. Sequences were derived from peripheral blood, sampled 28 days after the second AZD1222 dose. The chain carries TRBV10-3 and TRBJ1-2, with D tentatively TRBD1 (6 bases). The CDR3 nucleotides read TGTGCCATCACCCCGGAAGGACAGAGTTATGGCTACACCTTC. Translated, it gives CAITPEGQSYGYTF.